This TCR beta chain came from a study of CD8 T cells in ankylosing spondylitis. This CDR3 comprises 15 residues. Germline CDR1 SGHTA, CDR2 FQGTGA. The J segment lost 6 bases and the V segment lost 5 bases, leaving 6 bases of the junction unmatched. This clonotype was detected only a few times. TCRdb processed the 5' RACE reads anew with MiXCR; each CDR3 protein has one entry. The data hold hundreds of thousands of distinct CDR3 sequences, with roughly a tenth observed a single time. This sequence originates from a male donor with ankylosing spondylitis or in good health (not recorded which). The chain joins TRBV7-3 to TRBJ2-2; TRBD2 matches 10 bases. The sample taken for sequencing was blood, either unsorted or a sorted T cell fraction (not recorded which). This CDR3 is CASSPSGGEPGELFF. CDR3 sequence (DNA): TGTGCCAGCAGCCCTAGCGGGGGCGAGCCCGGGGAGCTGTTTTTT.